The present T cell receptor (beta chain) was sequenced within a study of CD8+ T cells in alopecia areata. Once RNA had been extracted, it was reverse transcribed into cDNA to act as the sequencing template. TCRdb's copy holds only in-frame clones and misses some; the assay was immunoSEQ multiplex PCR. The data show around 270,000 clones, roughly 64% seen once. Treatment of the sample: oral pan-JAK inhibitor, 5-10 mg twice daily. The sequence was obtained from a human donor with alopecia areata. The sequenced sample was CD4+ T cells sorted from blood, obtained at week 24, from a patient treated with tofacitinib.

In DNA form, the CDR3 reads TGCGCCAGCAGTTCTACCTCAGGGGGCGAAGGCTACACCTTC. Its translation is CASSSTSGGEGYTF. The chain has TRBV4-1 and TRBJ1-2; 8 bases fit TRBD1. V lost 6 bases, J lost 8 bases, and 11 bases stayed unmatched. This CDR3 contains 14 residues. Germline CDR1 is MGHRA and CDR2 is YSYEKL.